The 13 T cell receptor beta chains below come from one sample, sequenced in a study of T cells after somatic rescue of genetic block. Libraries were prepared by immunoSEQ multiplex PCR; TCRdb keeps only in-frame clonotypes and omits some of them. Among 50,000 to 60,000 clones listed, approximately 96% were seen once. Sequenced input: peripheral blood mononuclear cells (PBMCs). These receptors all stem from a child younger than two.

V usage is TRBV13 and J usage is TRBJ2-3; tentatively, D is TRBD2 (5 bases). From germline, CDR1 is PRHDT and CDR2 FYEKMQ (reference sequence). Trimming took 2 bases from V and 3 from J, leaving 12 bases between them. This CDR3 has 15 amino acids. The CDR3 nucleotides are TGTGCCAGCAGCTTAAAGGGAGTCTTGACAGATACGCAGTATTTT. Translating gives CASSLKGVLTDTQYF. Full variable domain (missing parts from reference TRBV13 and TRBJ2-3): AAGVIQSPRHLIKEKRETATLKCYPIPRHDTVYWYQQGPGQDPQFLISFYEKMQSDKGSIPDRFSAQQFSDYHSELNMSSLELGDSALYFCASSLKGVLTDTQYFGPGTRLTVL.

The chain uses TRBV4-3 and TRBJ2-1; 9 positions match TRBD2. Germline V gives CDR1 LGHNA, CDR2 YSLEER. The length of the CDR3 is 15 residues. V shed 4 bases and J 4 bases; nucleotides not matched to a gene: 5. The CDR3 protein is CASSLLAGLYNEQFF. The CDR3 bases are TGCGCCAGCAGCCTTCTAGCGGGGTTATACAATGAGCAGTTCTTC.

J is TRBJ2-3 and V is TRBV11-2, with D maybe TRBD2 (5 bases). From germline, CDR1 is SGHAT and CDR2 FQNNGV. The V and J ends lost 5 bases and 1 base respectively, with 7 bases between them. The CDR3 loop spans 13 amino acids. The CDR3 nucleotides are TGTGCCAGCAGCAAGGAGGGCACAGATACGCAGTATTTT. It specifies CASSKEGTDTQYF.

The CDR3, as DNA: TGTGCCACTTCATTCCGAGGCGTGACTGAGCAGTTCTTC. Its translation is CATSFRGVTEQFF. This rearrangement joins TRBV6-4 to TRBJ2-1; D gene uncertain. Germline values: CDR1 MRHNA, CDR2 SNTAGT. V was trimmed by 10 bases and J by 9 bases, leaving 19 bases between them. There are 13 residues in the CDR3.

V usage is TRBV9 and J usage is TRBJ2-7, with 13 bases aligning to TRBD2. The CDR3 has 14 residues. Germline lookup yields CDR1 SGDLS and CDR2 YYNGEE. J lost 6 bases, V lost 4 bases, and 4 bases had no gene match. The CDR3 here is CASSPGLAGTEQYF. CDR3 in DNA: TGTGCCAGCAGCCCGGGACTAGCGGGAACCGAGCAGTACTTC.

The chain recombines TRBV5-4 with TRBJ2-3, with TRBD2 matching 10 bases. This CDR3 region has 13 residues. CDR1 is SGHNT and CDR2 is YYREEE in the germline V gene (reference sequence). With V trimmed by 7 bases and J by 1 base, 0 bases remained unmatched. Here the CDR3 DNA reads TGTGCCAGCGGGACTAGCGGCACAGATACGCAGTATTTT. Its protein product is CASGTSGTDTQYF.

The chain recombines TRBV10-3 with TRBJ1-2; 10 nucleotides agree with TRBD1. The junction had 5 bases not matched to a gene; V was cut back by 6 bases and J by 7 bases. Germline V CDR1 and CDR2: ENHRY, SYGVKD. This CDR3 has 13 residues. The DNA for the CDR3 is TGTGCCATCAGGGGGACAGGGGTGAGTGGCTACACCTTC. This sequence encodes CAIRGTGVSGYTF.

With respect to this clone: Other nucleotide sequences from this sample produce the same CDR3. The chain uses TRBV6-6 and TRBJ2-1; D uncertain. Trimming removed 0 bases from V and 4 bases from J, with 1 base in between. The germline gives CDR1 MNHNY, CDR2 SVGAGI (reference sequence). The CDR3 sequence is 12 residues long. The CDR3 DNA reads as TGTGCCAGCAGTTACTCGTACAATGAGCAGTTCTTC. Protein product: CASSYSYNEQFF.

This rearrangement joins TRBV5-6 to TRBJ2-4; D unresolved. V was trimmed by 0 bases and J by 0 bases, leaving 4 bases between them. CDR1 is SGHDT and CDR2 is YYEEEE in the germline V gene. CDR3 size: 14 residues. CDR3 in amino acids: CASSLALAKNIQYF. CDR3 DNA: TGTGCCAGCAGCTTGGCCCTAGCCAAAAACATTCAGTACTTC.

The chain uses TRBV18 and TRBJ1-4; 10 positions agree with TRBD1. Germline CDR1 is KGHSH and CDR2 is LQKENI. This CDR3 comprises 14 residues. The junction had 4 bases not matched to a gene; V was cut back by 5 bases and J by 7 bases. The CDR3 loop is CASSTGTGVEKLFF. CDR3 nucleotide sequence: TGTGCCAGCTCAACCGGGACAGGGGTTGAAAAACTGTTTTTT.

The chain has TRBV5-1 and TRBJ1-5; D gene unclear. The germline gives CDR1 SGHRS, CDR2 YFSETQ. The CDR3 covers 15 residues. Deletions cut 4 bases from V and 2 bases from J, with 13 bases between. The CDR3 nucleotides are TGCGCCAGCAGCCTAACCGGAAGGGGCAATCAGCCCCAGCATTTT. Encoded protein: CASSLTGRGNQPQHF. Full variable domain (rest looked up from reference TRBV5-1 and TRBJ1-5): KAGVTQTPRYLIKTRGQQVTLSCSPISGHRSVSWYQQTPGQGLQFLFEYFSETQRNKGNFPGRFSGRQFSNSRSEMNVSTLELGDSALYLCASSLTGRGNQPQHFGDGTRLSIL.

V is TRBV6-5 and J is TRBJ1-2; the D gene is possibly TRBD1 (5 bases). From germline, CDR1 is MNHEY and CDR2 SVGAGI. The CDR3 length is 15 residues. V was clipped by 4 bases and J by 4 bases, with 16 bases between them. The CDR3 protein is CASSSTATESYGYTF. Here the CDR3 DNA reads TGTGCCAGCAGTTCCACCGCGACAGAGAGCTATGGCTACACCTTC.

The genes are TRBV6-5 and TRBJ2-7; 10 bases map to TRBD2. Germline-derived CDR1 and CDR2 are MNHEY and SVGAGI. This CDR3 spans 15 amino acids. Losses at the gene ends were 0 bases for V and 4 bases for J; bases not matched to a gene: 3. In DNA form, the CDR3 reads TGTGCCAGCAGTTACTCGCCTAGCGGGAGTTACGAGCAGTACTTC. Translation: CASSYSPSGSYEQYF.